A selection of T cell receptor beta chains follows, all from one sample in a study of immune evolution from preneoplasia to lung adenocarcinoma. Assay used: immunoSEQ multiplex PCR; TCRdb lists only in-frame clones, some missing. The sample carries under 6,000 clones, approximately 82% recorded once. The sequenced sample was FFPE adjacent normal lung tissue. Receptors were obtained from a person aged 60-79 years with lung adenocarcinoma. Both conserved end residues are part of each CDR3. A D gene is named only where the DNA matches it firmly. A row's size may be missing; if present it is once, few, many or a size class.

CASGPKREGGNIQYF,TGTGCTAGTGGTCCAAAGAGGGAGGGCGGAAACATTCAGTACTTC,TRBJ2-4,TRBV12-5,TRBD2,-
CASSWAHRWDGYTF,TGCGCCAGCAGCTGGGCCCATCGGTGGGATGGCTACACCTTC,TRBJ1-2,TRBV5-1,-,-
CASSRGGSTDTQYF,TGTGCCAGTAGCCGAGGGGGGAGCACAGATACGCAGTATTTT,TRBJ2-3,TRBV19,-,-
CASSEGTGFDTQYF,TGCGCCAGCAGTGAGGGCACGGGCTTCGATACGCAGTATTTT,TRBJ2-3,TRBV10-1,-,-
CASSLLAGTYNEQFF,TGTGCCAGCAGTTTACTAGCGGGGACCTACAATGAGCAGTTCTTC,TRBJ2-1,TRBV6-1,TRBD2,medium-sized
CASSSRADRNYEQYF,TGTGCCAGCAGCTCTCGCGCGGACAGAAACTACGAGCAGTACTTC,TRBJ2-7,TRBV4-2,-,-
CASSTQGYQPQHF,TGTGCCAGCAGCACCCAGGGCTATCAGCCCCAGCATTTT,TRBJ1-5,TRBV7-2,-,few
CASSLNGDSYYEQYF,TGTGCCAGCAGCTTAAACGGGGACAGTTACTACGAGCAGTACTTC,TRBJ2-7,TRBV7-3,TRBD1,-
CACGGVDNEQFF,TGTGCCTGCGGCGGGGTCGACAATGAGCAGTTCTTC,TRBJ2-1,TRBV5-4,-,-
CASSLQSGANYGYTF,TGTGCCAGCAGCTTACAATCAGGGGCTAACTATGGCTACACCTTC,TRBJ1-2,TRBV7-6,-,-
CASSRTGVSFTVYTF,TGTGCCAGTAGTCGTACAGGGGTTTCCTTTACAGTCTACACCTTC,TRBJ1-2,TRBV19,TRBD1,-
CASSLLDRFDQPQHF,TGTGCCAGCTCACTCCTGGACAGGTTTGATCAGCCCCAGCATTTT,TRBJ1-5,TRBV18,TRBD1,-
CASFDRGITYEQYF,TGTGCCAGCTTTGACAGGGGGATCACCTACGAGCAGTACTTC,TRBJ2-7,TRBV28,TRBD1,-
CASSVGAHQPQHF,TGTGCCAGCAGCGTCGGGGCTCATCAGCCCCAGCATTTT,TRBJ1-5,TRBV5-4,-,-
CASPGGQGKEKLFF,TGTGCCAGCCCCGGGGGACAGGGGAAGGAAAAACTGTTTTTT,TRBJ1-4,TRBV7-9,TRBD1,-
CASSLTKRTDTQYF,TGTGCCAGCAGCTTGACGAAACGGACAGATACGCAGTATTTT,TRBJ2-3,TRBV5-4,-,-
CASSFDTGYEQYF,TGTGCCAGCAGCTTTGACACAGGCTACGAGCAGTACTTC,TRBJ2-7,TRBV14,-,-
CASSGYRGVSGELFF,TGTGCCAGTAGTGGGTACAGGGGAGTCTCCGGGGAGCTGTTTTTT,TRBJ2-2,TRBV19,TRBD1,few
CASSYVSDSYEQYF,TGTGCCAGCAGTTACGTCAGTGACTCCTACGAGCAGTACTTC,TRBJ2-7,TRBV6-5,-,-
CASSQVGAVDGGTQYF,TGTGCCAGCAGCCAAGTAGGAGCCGTCGACGGGGGGACCCAGTACTTC,TRBJ2-5,TRBV14,-,-
CAISGGQGAGQPQHF,TGTGCCATCAGTGGGGGACAGGGGGCCGGTCAGCCCCAGCATTTT,TRBJ1-5,TRBV10-3,TRBD1,-
CASSVSSGGAFENNEQFF,TGTGCCAGCAGTGTTTCTAGCGGGGGGGCCTTCGAAAACAATGAGCAGTTCTTC,TRBJ2-1,TRBV2,TRBD2,-
CASSLGGSYGYTF,TGTGCCAGCAGCTTGGGTGGTTCCTATGGCTACACCTTC,TRBJ1-2,TRBV5-6,-,once
CASSSQGAPEAFF,TGTGCCAGCAGCTCACAGGGGGCTCCTGAAGCTTTCTTT,TRBJ1-1,TRBV5-4,TRBD1,-
CASSQTGRSFF,TGCGCCAGCAGTCAGACAGGGAGATCTTTCTTT,TRBJ1-1,TRBV5-1,TRBD1,-
CASSYSPGTGEETQYF,TGTGCCAGCAGTTACTCGCCCGGGACAGGGGAAGAGACCCAGTACTTC,TRBJ2-5,TRBV6-5,TRBD1,-
CASSETSGELFF,TGTGCCAGCAGTGAAACGTCCGGGGAGCTGTTTTTT,TRBJ2-2,TRBV27,-,-
CASSEWYGTNYGYTF,TGTGCCAGCAGTGAATGGTACGGAACTAACTATGGCTACACCTTC,TRBJ1-2,TRBV2,-,-
CASTTRVLAKNIQYF,TGTGCCAGCACCACCAGGGTTCTAGCCAAAAACATTCAGTACTTC,TRBJ2-4,TRBV27,-,-
CSVVWNSISYEQYF,TGCAGCGTTGTTTGGAACAGTATCTCCTACGAGCAGTACTTC,TRBJ2-7,TRBV29-1,-,-
CSVARTDRNIQYF,TGCAGCGTTGCCCGGACAGATAGGAACATTCAGTACTTC,TRBJ2-4,TRBV29-1,-,-
CAISVRGIGTDTQYF,TGTGCCATCAGTGTAAGGGGTATAGGGACAGATACGCAGTATTTT,TRBJ2-3,TRBV10-3,-,-
CASSQAGTTGGYSPLHF,TGCGCCAGCAGCCAAGCTGGGACGACAGGGGGTTATTCACCCCTCCACTTT,TRBJ1-6,TRBV4-1,TRBD1,-
CASSLDPTGLEGYTF,TGCGCCAGCAGCTTGGACCCCACAGGGCTGGAGGGCTACACCTTC,TRBJ1-2,TRBV5-1,-,-
CAWDRGGRDTQYF,TGTGCCTGGGACAGGGGAGGGAGAGATACGCAGTATTTT,TRBJ2-3,TRBV30,-,few
CASSLRSTGYSNQPQHF,TGTGCCAGCAGTTTAAGGTCGACAGGATATAGCAATCAGCCCCAGCATTTT,TRBJ1-5,TRBV27,-,few
CASEAAYGYTF,TGTGCCAGCGAGGCAGCCTATGGCTACACCTTC,TRBJ1-2,TRBV18,-,-
CASSDVAGAYNEQFF,TGTGCCAGCAGTGATGTAGCGGGGGCCTACAATGAGCAGTTCTTC,TRBJ2-1,TRBV25-1,TRBD2,-
CASSASGRTEAFF,TGTGCCAGCAGTGCAAGCGGGAGGACTGAAGCTTTCTTT,TRBJ1-1,TRBV6-1,-,-
CASSATGGSYEQYF,TGTGCCAGCAGTGCAACAGGGGGCTCCTACGAGCAGTACTTC,TRBJ2-7,TRBV6-5,TRBD1,-
CASSLETGVVYEQYF,TGTGCCAGCAGCTTAGAGACAGGGGTAGTCTACGAGCAGTACTTC,TRBJ2-7,TRBV7-6,TRBD1,once
CASNLNGGGETQYF,TGTGCCAGCAACCTGAATGGGGGTGGTGAGACCCAGTACTTC,TRBJ2-5,TRBV9,-,-
CASSYSGPSNEQFF,TGTGCCAGCAGTTATTCGGGTCCATCCAATGAGCAGTTCTTC,TRBJ2-1,TRBV6-5,-,-
CASRRRPAGELFF,TGCGCCAGCAGGAGGCGGCCCGCCGGGGAGCTGTTTTTT,TRBJ2-2,TRBV5-1,-,-
CASSQDIGNTIYF,TGTGCCAGCAGCCAAGACATTGGAAACACCATATATTTT,TRBJ1-3,TRBV7-3,-,-
CATMGPAMETQYF,TGTGCCACCATGGGTCCAGCAATGGAGACCCAGTACTTC,TRBJ2-5,TRBV2,-,-